The next 32 T cell receptor beta chains were all read from a single sample in a study of human T cells and chemical hapten exposure. Within the library, unique molecular identifiers were attached to each individual cDNA molecule. TCRdb re-called the reads with MiXCR, one entry per CDR3 protein. The sample has around 120,000 distinct CDR3 sequences, about 7.7% seen once. The authors' total RNA extraction used unfractionated whole blood. Sequencing input: whole blood. The receptors come from a human donor in good health. Some clones in this sample may be carry-over from other donors' samples.

There are a few counts of this clonotype. V is TRBV19 and J is TRBJ1-2; D not certain. Deletions cut 6 bases from V and 8 bases from J, with 7 bases between. Germline V gives CDR1 LNHDA, CDR2 SQIVND (reference sequence). The CDR3 length is 10 residues. The DNA for the CDR3 is TGTGCCAGTAGACAAAGCGGCTACACCTTC. Protein product: CASRQSGYTF.

The V and J genes are TRBV11-2 and TRBJ2-1, with a tentative D call TRBD1 (5 bases). The CDR3 totals 17 residues. Per the germline V gene, CDR1 is SGHAT and CDR2 is FQNNGV. V gave up 5 bases and J gave up 4 bases, with 21 bases separating them. CDR3 nucleotide sequence: TGTGCCAGCAGCAGATTCCCGAGCAGGGAAGTGTACAATGAGCAGTTCTTC. The encoded protein is CASSRFPSREVYNEQFF.

This clonotype was detected only a few times. The chain carries TRBV10-3 and TRBJ2-7, with 9 bases lining up with TRBD1. This CDR3 contains 13 residues. The germline V gene has CDR1 ENHRY and CDR2 SYGVKD. V lost 10 bases, J lost 5 bases, and 9 bases stayed unmatched. CDR3 loop: CATRDRAEDEQYF. CDR3 bases: TGTGCCACCCGGGACAGGGCCGAAGACGAGCAGTACTTC.

The CDR3 DNA reads TGCGCCAGCAGCCAAGCACTAGCGAGCACAGATACGCAGTATTTT. It specifies CASSQALASTDTQYF. The chain carries TRBV4-1 and TRBJ2-3; TRBD2 matches 7 bases. Losses at the gene ends were 1 base for V and 0 bases for J; bases not matched to a gene: 1. Germline V lookup: CDR1 MGHRA, CDR2 YSYEKL. The CDR3 loop spans 15 amino acids.

The table lists this clonotype with many counts. The V call is TRBV18, the J call TRBJ2-6, with D possibly TRBD2 on 6 matching bases. Germline CDR1 is KGHSH and CDR2 is LQKENI. The CDR3 sequence is 17 residues long. Trimming removed 3 bases from V and 0 bases from J, with 12 bases in between. The CDR3 spells CASSPSTGVSGANVLTF. The DNA for the CDR3 is TGTGCCAGCTCACCTTCCACGGGGGTCTCTGGGGCCAACGTCCTGACTTTC.

This clonotype has more than one count but fewer than ten. The gene calls are TRBV29-1 and TRBJ1-1; D perhaps matches TRBD1 (6 bases). Germline assignment: CDR1 SQVTM and CDR2 ANQGSEA. V lost 0 bases and J 1 base, leaving 15 bases between the germline ends. CDR3 size: 16 residues. The CDR3 loop reads CSVEDRGGSKNTEAFF. The CDR3 DNA reads as TGCAGCGTTGAAGACAGGGGAGGGTCGAAGAACACTGAAGCTTTCTTT.

The chain links TRBV5-1 to TRBJ2-3; possible D gene TRBD2, 7 bases. CDR3 size: 14 residues. CDR1 SGHRS and CDR2 YFSETQ come from the germline V gene. Trimming pared 5 bases from V and 4 bases from J, leaving 14 bases between. This CDR3 reads CASSEGGKSDTQYF. Here the CDR3 DNA reads TGCGCCAGCAGTGAGGGGGGGAAGTCAGATACGCAGTATTTT.

The CDR3, as DNA: TGCAGCGTACCGGGGCCGCGAAAAGAGACCCAGTACTTC. Its translation: CSVPGPRKETQYF. The chain has TRBV29-1 and TRBJ2-5, with D perhaps matching TRBD1 or TRBD2 (5 bases each). With 6 bases removed from V and 3 bases from J, the gap between germline ends came to 14 bases. The CDR3 runs to 13 residues. The germline V gene has CDR1 SQVTM and CDR2 ANQGSEA.

The table lists this clonotype with many counts. The V call is TRBV20-1, the J call TRBJ2-7; maybe TRBD1 (5 bases). CDR1 and CDR2 from the germline V gene are DFQATT and SNEGSKA (reference sequence). The V end was cut by 6 bases, the J end by 0 bases, with 12 bases between. The CDR3 extends over 13 amino acids. CDR3 sequence (DNA): TGCAGTGCCTCTGACAGCAACTCCTACGAGCAGTACTTC. Translation gives CSASDSNSYEQYF.

In this sample, this clonotype turned up many times. The CDR3 here is CASNAQGPNSPLHF. Here the CDR3 DNA reads TGTGCCAGCAACGCACAGGGGCCGAATTCACCCCTCCACTTT. The chain joins TRBV12-3 or TRBV12-4 to TRBJ1-6; 7 bases line up with TRBD1. V dropped 7 bases and J dropped 7; count of bases not matched to a gene: 7. The CDR3 is made up of 14 amino acids.

This clonotype was seen a handful of times. The rearrangement joins TRBV29-1 to TRBJ2-1; TRBD2 is a possible D gene (6 bases). Between the trimmed V and J ends, which lost 4 bases and 7 bases, there was a span of 17 bases. The CDR3 consists of 14 residues. Germline loops: CDR1 SQVTM, CDR2 ANQGSEA. The CDR3 DNA reads as TGCAGCGTTGTTGGGCCCGGACTACCGAATGAGCAGTTCTTC. Translating gives CSVVGPGLPNEQFF.

The gene calls are TRBV5-1 and TRBJ1-6, with 10 bases that match TRBD1. Germline CDR1 reads SGHRS; CDR2 reads YFSETQ. Losses at the gene ends were 1 base for V and 7 bases for J; bases not matched to a gene: 5. CDR3 length: 16 residues. This chain's CDR3 is CASSLTGTGENSPLHF. CDR3 nucleotide sequence: TGCGCCAGCAGCTTGACCGGGACAGGGGAAAATTCACCCCTCCACTTT.

This clonotype was observed many times. This rearrangement joins TRBV2 to TRBJ1-1; a possible D gene is TRBD1 (5 bases). The germline gives CDR1 SNHLY, CDR2 FYNNEI. V was shortened by 0 bases and J by 5 bases, with 10 bases between the two germline ends. CDR3 size: 14 residues. The CDR3 DNA reads TGTGCCAGCAGTGAAGCGCTTGGGGGGACTGAAGCTTTCTTT. This gives the protein CASSEALGGTEAFF.

This clonotype was observed many times. The chain links TRBV6-2 or TRBV6-3 to TRBJ2-7; no definite D call. Germline V gives CDR1 MNHEY, CDR2 SVGEGT. This CDR3 is 15 amino acids long. The ends were cut back, 0 bases at V and 0 bases at J, with 9 bases in the middle. Here the CDR3 reads CASSYSAKSSYEQYF. The CDR3 DNA follows: TGTGCCAGCAGTTACTCGGCGAAGAGCTCCTACGAGCAGTACTTC.

This clonotype was counted many times. The V call is TRBV7-9, the J call TRBJ2-7; D remains ambiguous. Germline CDR1 reads SEHNR; CDR2 reads FQNEAQ (reference sequence). V lost 5 bases and J lost 5, with 4 bases in between. The CDR3 sequence is 10 residues long. The CDR3 DNA is TGTGCCAGCAGCCCGCACGAGCAGTACTTC. Translating gives CASSPHEQYF.

J is TRBJ2-3 and V is TRBV5-5; D ambiguous. CDR1 and CDR2 (germline): SGHKS, YYEKEE (reference sequence). CDR3 size: 14 residues. The V gene lost 4 bases and the J gene lost 2 bases, with 11 bases spanning the gap. CDR3 region: CASSPDDLTDTQYF. The CDR3, as DNA: TGTGCCAGCAGCCCGGACGACCTCACAGATACGCAGTATTTT.

This clonotype came up many times. V is TRBV4-1 and J is TRBJ1-4, with D perhaps matching TRBD1 (6 bases). The CDR3 consists of 15 residues. The ends were cut back, 6 bases at V and 8 bases at J, with 19 bases in the middle. Looked up from germline, CDR1 is MGHRA and CDR2 is YSYEKL. Here the CDR3 reads CASRAYRESYEKLFF. CDR3 nucleotide sequence: TGCGCCAGCAGAGCTTACAGGGAATCCTACGAAAAACTGTTTTTT.

This clonotype showed up many times. Compared with germline, one end of the junction differs, possibly owing to a read error. The CDR3 here is CRLYRESSQPQHF. DNA for the CDR3: TGCAGGCTTTACAGGGAGAGCAGTCAGCCCCAGCATTTT. This chain links TRBV20-1 with TRBJ1-5, with D possibly being TRBD1 (6 bases). The CDR3 sequence is 13 residues long. Germline V CDR1 and CDR2: DFQATT, SNEGSKA (reference sequence).

This clonotype appeared many times. The V call is TRBV20-1, the J call TRBJ2-1, with D unclear. Germline CDR1 is DFQATT and CDR2 is SNEGSKA (reference sequence). Trimming cost V 2 bases and J 0 bases, with 8 bases left between them. CDR3 length equals 14 residues. The CDR3 DNA sequence: TGCAGTGCTAGAAGGGTGGGCTCCTACAATGAGCAGTTCTTC. Protein sequence: CSARRVGSYNEQFF.

This clonotype is a singleton in its sample. The junction departs from the called germline gene at one end, perhaps through a read error. V usage is TRBV18 and J usage is TRBJ1-2; D is unresolved. The CDR3 runs to 15 residues. The germline V gene has CDR1 KGHSH and CDR2 LQKENI. The CDR3 region has the DNA TGTGCCAGCCCACCACCGGCCCAGGCTAACTATGGCTACACCTTC. This sequence encodes CASPPPAQANYGYTF.

This chain joins TRBV14 and TRBJ1-1; D is possibly TRBD1 (5 bases). The germline CDR1 and CDR2 sequences are SGHDN and FVKESK. Trimming took off 0 bases at V and 1 base at J, with 9 bases between the two ends. The CDR3 is made up of 15 amino acids. CDR3 coding DNA: TGTGCCAGCAGCCAAGATGCTGGGGCGAACACTGAAGCTTTCTTT. Its translation is CASSQDAGANTEAFF. The full variable domain, rest sourced from reference TRBV14 and TRBJ1-1, is EAGVTQFPSHSVIEKGQTVTLRCDPISGHDNLYWYRRVMGKEIKFLLHFVKESKQDESGMPNNRFLAERTGGTYSTLKVQPAELEDSGVYFCASSQDAGANTEAFFGQGTRLTVV.

In this sample, this clonotype turned up a few times. V and J are TRBV9 and TRBJ2-3, with 8 bases identical to TRBD2. Germline V gene data show CDR1 as SGDLS and CDR2 as YYNGEE. The CDR3 is 16 amino acids. V was clipped by 0 bases and J by 0 bases; unmatched bases: 3. DNA of the CDR3: TGTGCCAGCAGCGTAGGTCAGCGGGGGAGCACAGATACGCAGTATTTT. It yields the protein CASSVGQRGSTDTQYF.

This clonotype was detected a few times. The chain carries TRBV20-1 and TRBJ2-2; a weak D match, TRBD2 (7 bases). Germline CDR1 reads DFQATT; CDR2 reads SNEGSKA (reference sequence). CDR3 length: 15 residues. Trimming removed 0 bases at V and 4 bases at J, with 12 bases between. The CDR3 protein is CSARDQGRGTGELFF. CDR3 nucleotide sequence: TGCAGTGCTAGAGATCAGGGGAGGGGCACCGGGGAGCTGTTTTTT.

V is TRBV5-5 and J is TRBJ2-2; TRBD1 agrees at 8 bases. The length of the CDR3 is 14 residues. Germline CDR1 and CDR2: SGHKS and YYEKEE (reference sequence). The junction had 5 bases not matched to a gene; V was cut back by 5 bases and J by 5 bases. The CDR3 here is CASSRTGRTGELFF. The CDR3 coding sequence is TGTGCCAGCAGTCGGACAGGGCGTACCGGGGAGCTGTTTTTT.

The V call is TRBV10-3, the J call TRBJ2-6, with TRBD1 identical over 7 bases. Germline CDR1 and CDR2: ENHRY and SYGVKD. The length of the CDR3 is 18 residues. The V and J ends lost 0 bases and 0 bases, in that order; junction bases with no gene match: 5. The CDR3 is CAISESRDRYSGANVLTF. CDR3 bases: TGTGCCATCAGTGAGTCTCGGGACAGATACTCTGGGGCCAACGTCCTGACTTTC.

This clonotype showed up just a few times. This chain connects TRBV11-1 to TRBJ2-1; 11 bases are a match to TRBD2. Germline V CDR1 and CDR2: SGHAT, FQDESV (reference sequence). With 1 base clipped from V and 9 bases from J, the junction kept 8 bases outside the gene matches. This CDR3 has 16 residues. The CDR3 is CASSLVALAGVIEQFF. CDR3 in DNA: TGTGCCAGCAGCTTAGTGGCACTAGCGGGAGTGATTGAGCAGTTCTTC.

The chain couples TRBV3-1 to TRBJ2-5; D may be TRBD1 (5 bases). V lost 0 bases to trimming and J lost 2 bases, with 10 bases between them. Germline CDR1 LGHDT, CDR2 YNNKEL (reference sequence). This CDR3 has 15 amino acids. The CDR3 loop reads CASSQEGRTQETQYF. CDR3 DNA: TGTGCCAGCAGCCAAGAGGGGCGGACACAAGAGACCCAGTACTTC.

This clonotype came up many times. The V call is TRBV7-2, the J call TRBJ2-3; D not resolved. This CDR3 spans 15 amino acids. Trimming cost V 5 bases and J 2 bases, with 14 bases left between them. CDR1 is SGHTA, CDR2 FQGNSA, per germline. The CDR3 region is CASSPGPRLTDTQYF. For the CDR3, the DNA is TGTGCCAGCAGCCCCGGGCCACGACTCACAGATACGCAGTATTTT.

The rearrangement joins TRBV2 to TRBJ1-1; D is unresolved. The CDR3 totals 17 residues. V lost 0 bases, J lost 0 bases, and 14 bases lay in between. Per germline, CDR1 SNHLY and CDR2 FYNNEI. CDR3 DNA: TGTGCCAGCAGTGAAGCGCGGCAGGAGTATATGAACACTGAAGCTTTCTTT. This gives the protein CASSEARQEYMNTEAFF.

This clonotype was seen at least ten times. V usage is TRBV13 and J usage is TRBJ1-1; D call uncertain. Trimming removed 1 base at V and 0 bases at J, with 15 bases between. Germline V gene data show CDR1 as PRHDT and CDR2 as FYEKMQ (reference sequence). This CDR3 is 17 amino acids long. The CDR3, as DNA: TGTGCCAGCAGCTTAGATGGTGGGATCCTCATGAACACTGAAGCTTTCTTT. Translated: CASSLDGGILMNTEAFF.

This clonotype occurred many times. V gene TRBV12-3 or TRBV12-4 combines with J gene TRBJ2-3; D perhaps matches TRBD1 (6 bases). This CDR3 region has 14 residues. Trimming stripped 6 bases from V and 3 bases from J, with 13 bases between. The CDR3 DNA follows: TGTGCCAGCAGCACCAGACAGGATACAGATACGCAGTATTTT. It yields the protein CASSTRQDTDTQYF.

This clonotype was seen only a few times. The chain is built from TRBV4-3 and TRBJ2-3; D unresolved. Germline assignment: CDR1 LGHNA and CDR2 YSLEER. CDR3 length: 13 residues. The germline V and J ends were trimmed by 4 bases and 0 bases, with 5 bases remaining between them. This CDR3 is CASSPDSTDTQYF. CDR3 DNA: TGCGCCAGCAGCCCCGACAGCACAGATACGCAGTATTTT.